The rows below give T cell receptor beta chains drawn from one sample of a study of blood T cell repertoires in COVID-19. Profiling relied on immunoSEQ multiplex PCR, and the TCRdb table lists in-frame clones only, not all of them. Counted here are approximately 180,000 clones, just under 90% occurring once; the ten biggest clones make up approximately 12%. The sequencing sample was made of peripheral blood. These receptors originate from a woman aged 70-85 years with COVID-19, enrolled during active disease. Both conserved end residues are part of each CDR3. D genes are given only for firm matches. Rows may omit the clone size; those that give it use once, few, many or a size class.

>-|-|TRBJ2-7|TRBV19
CASSSAGDREQYF
TGTGCCAGTAGTAGCGCAGGGGATCGCGAGCAGTACTTC
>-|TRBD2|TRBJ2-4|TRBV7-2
CASSRRSGRGDRGVIQYF
TGTGCCAGCAGCCGTCGAAGCGGGAGGGGTGACCGGGGTGTCATTCAGTACTTC
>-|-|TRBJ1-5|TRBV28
CASSPGGASNQPQHF
TGTGCCAGCAGTCCTGGGGGGGCGAGCAATCAGCCCCAGCATTTT
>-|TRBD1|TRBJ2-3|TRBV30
CAWSMRTGSLDTQYF
TGTGCCTGGAGTATGAGGACAGGGTCTTTGGATACGCAGTATTTT
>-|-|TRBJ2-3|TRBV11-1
CASSGPGGTTDTQYF
TGTGCCAGCAGCGGCCCTGGGGGGACCACAGATACGCAGTATTTT
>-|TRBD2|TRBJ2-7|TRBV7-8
CASSLEAGPYEQYF
TGTGCCAGCAGCTTGGAAGCGGGACCGTACGAGCAGTACTTC
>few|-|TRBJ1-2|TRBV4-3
CASSLSTGTHGYTF
TGCGCCAGCAGCCTTTCTACCGGGACACATGGCTACACCTTC
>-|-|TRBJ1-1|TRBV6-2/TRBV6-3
CASSYSMRNTEAFF
TGTGCCAGCAGTTACTCTATGAGGAACACTGAAGCTTTCTTT
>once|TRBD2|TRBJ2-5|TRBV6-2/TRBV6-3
CASSYGLAGKETQYF
TGTGCCAGCAGTTACGGGCTAGCGGGAAAAGAGACCCAGTACTTC
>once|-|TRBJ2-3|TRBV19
CASSQTEISADTQYF
TGTGCCAGTAGCCAAACAGAGATTAGTGCAGATACGCAGTATTTT
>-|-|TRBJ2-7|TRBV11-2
CASSLSDGQSGEQYF
TGTGCCAGCAGCTTGTCCGACGGACAGTCGGGCGAGCAGTACTTC
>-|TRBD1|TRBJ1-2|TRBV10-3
CAISGRDRGLYGYTF
TGTGCCATCAGTGGCCGGGACAGGGGGCTCTATGGCTACACCTTC
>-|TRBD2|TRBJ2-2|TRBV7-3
CASSSTSGYTGELFF
TGTGCCAGCAGCTCAACTAGCGGGTACACCGGGGAGCTGTTTTTT
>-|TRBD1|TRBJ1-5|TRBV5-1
CASSSGQPNQPQHF
TGCGCCAGCAGCTCGGGACAGCCGAATCAGCCCCAGCATTTT
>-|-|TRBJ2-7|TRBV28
CASSPPGTYEQYF
TGTGCCAGCAGCCCGCCAGGGACCTACGAGCAGTACTTC
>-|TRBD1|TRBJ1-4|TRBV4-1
CASSQTGAGEKLFF
TGCGCCAGCAGCCAGACAGGGGCTGGGGAAAAACTGTTTTTT
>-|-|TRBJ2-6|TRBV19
CASSTGVGANVLTF
TGTGCCAGTAGTACGGGGGTCGGGGCCAACGTCCTGACTTTC
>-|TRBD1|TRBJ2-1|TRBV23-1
CASSPGQGYNEQFF
TGCGCCAGCAGTCCTGGACAGGGTTACAATGAGCAGTTCTTC
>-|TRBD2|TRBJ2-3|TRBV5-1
CASSMLAGGTDTQYF
TGCGCCAGCAGCATGTTAGCGGGAGGCACAGATACGCAGTATTTT
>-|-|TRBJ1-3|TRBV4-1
CASSQGLRASGNTIYF
TGCGCCAGCAGCCAAGGGCTGAGGGCCTCTGGAAACACCATATATTTT
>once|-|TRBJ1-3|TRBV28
CASRPFSGNTIYF
TGTGCCAGCAGACCATTCAGTGGAAACACCATATATTTT
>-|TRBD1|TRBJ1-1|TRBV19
CAIRGQGKNTEAFF
TGTGCCATACGAGGACAGGGCAAGAACACTGAAGCTTTCTTT
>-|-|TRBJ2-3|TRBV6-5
CASSLPGNTDTQYF
TGTGCCAGCAGCCTTCCAGGGAACACAGATACGCAGTATTTT
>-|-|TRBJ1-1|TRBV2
CASRSMDTEAFF
TGTGCCAGCAGAAGCATGGACACTGAAGCTTTCTTT
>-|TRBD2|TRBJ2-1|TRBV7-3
CASSKTAGGGQEQFF
TGTGCCAGCAGCAAAACAGCGGGAGGGGGCCAAGAGCAGTTCTTC
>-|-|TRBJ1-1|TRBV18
CASSPAAGRQNTEAFF
TGTGCCAGCTCACCCGCAGCGGGACGCCAGAACACTGAAGCTTTCTTT
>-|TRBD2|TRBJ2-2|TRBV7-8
CASSSRGRGLISGELFF
TGTGCCAGCAGCTCCCGAGGCCGGGGACTAATCTCCGGGGAGCTGTTTTTT
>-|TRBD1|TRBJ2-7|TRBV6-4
CASTLGQGANEQYF
TGTGCCAGCACTCTGGGACAGGGGGCGAACGAGCAGTACTTC
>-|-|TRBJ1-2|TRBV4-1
CASSQGDDILGYTF
TGCGCCAGCAGCCAAGGTGACGACATTCTTGGCTACACCTTC
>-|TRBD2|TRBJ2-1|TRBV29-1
CSVAPAAGALNEQFF
TGCAGCGTGGCCCCGGCAGCGGGAGCCCTCAATGAGCAGTTCTTC
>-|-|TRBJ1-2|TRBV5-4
CASSFLRGGYGYTF
TGTGCCAGCAGCTTTTTAAGGGGCGGCTATGGCTACACCTTC
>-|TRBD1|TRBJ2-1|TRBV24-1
CATSDPDRGHEQFF
TGTGCCACCAGTGATCCCGACAGGGGCCATGAGCAGTTCTTC
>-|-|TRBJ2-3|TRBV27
CASSPPISTDTQYF
TGTGCCAGCAGTCCCCCTATCAGCACAGATACGCAGTATTTT
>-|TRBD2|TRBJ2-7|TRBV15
CATSRDLGSSGRNYEQYF
TGTGCCACCAGCAGAGATTTGGGGTCTAGCGGGAGAAACTACGAGCAGTACTTC
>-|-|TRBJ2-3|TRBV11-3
CASSSGAGSPSTDTQYF
TGTGCCAGCAGCTCGGGAGCTGGGAGTCCTAGCACAGATACGCAGTATTTT
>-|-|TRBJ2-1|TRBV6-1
CASSEIPGVSNEQFF
TGTGCCAGCAGTGAAATCCCGGGAGTTTCGAATGAGCAGTTCTTC
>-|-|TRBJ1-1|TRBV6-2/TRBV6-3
CASSYSAGYTEAFF
TGTGCCAGCAGTTACTCGGCGGGTTACACTGAAGCTTTCTTT
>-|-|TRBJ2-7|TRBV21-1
CASSAETGIFYEQYF
TGTGCCAGCAGCGCCGAGACAGGGATATTCTACGAGCAGTACTTC
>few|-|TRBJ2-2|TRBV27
CASSYRENTGELFF
TGTGCCAGCAGCTACAGGGAGAACACCGGGGAGCTGTTTTTT
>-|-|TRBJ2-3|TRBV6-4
CASSDSSDTQYF
TGTGCCAGCAGTGACTCATCGGATACGCAGTATTTT
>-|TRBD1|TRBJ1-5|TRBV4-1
CASSQERGQGRNQPQHF
TGCGCCAGCAGCCAAGAACGTGGACAGGGGAGGAATCAGCCCCAGCATTTT
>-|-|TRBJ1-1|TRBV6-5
CASSLGVNTEAFF
TGTGCCAGCAGTCTAGGGGTGAACACTGAAGCTTTCTTT
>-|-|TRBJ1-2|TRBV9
CASSLRGDRGGYTF
TGTGCCAGCAGCCTCCGGGGGGACCGAGGAGGCTACACCTTC
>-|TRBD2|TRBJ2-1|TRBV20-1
CSASDLAGGPANEQFF
TGCAGTGCTAGTGATTTAGCGGGAGGGCCAGCTAATGAGCAGTTCTTC
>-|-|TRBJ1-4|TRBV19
CASSIDREKLFF
TGTGCCAGTAGTATAGATCGTGAGAAACTGTTTTTT